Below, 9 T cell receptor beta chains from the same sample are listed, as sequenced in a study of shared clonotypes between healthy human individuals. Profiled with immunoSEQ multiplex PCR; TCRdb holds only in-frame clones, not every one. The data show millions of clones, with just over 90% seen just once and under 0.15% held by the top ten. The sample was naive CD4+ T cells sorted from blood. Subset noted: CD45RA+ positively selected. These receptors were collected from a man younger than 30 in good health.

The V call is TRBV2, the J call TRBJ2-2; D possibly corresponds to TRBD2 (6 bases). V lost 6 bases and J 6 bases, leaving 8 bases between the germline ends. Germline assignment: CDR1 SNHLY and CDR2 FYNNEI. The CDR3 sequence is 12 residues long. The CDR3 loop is CASSPSAGELFF. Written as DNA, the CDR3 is TGTGCCAGCAGCCCTAGCGCCGGGGAGCTGTTTTTT.

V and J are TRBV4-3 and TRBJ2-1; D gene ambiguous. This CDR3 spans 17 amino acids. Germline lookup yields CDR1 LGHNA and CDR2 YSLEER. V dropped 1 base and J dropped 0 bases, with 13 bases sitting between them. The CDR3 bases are TGCGCCAGCAGCCAAGTCTATAGAACAGTCTCCTACAATGAGCAGTTCTTC. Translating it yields CASSQVYRTVSYNEQFF.

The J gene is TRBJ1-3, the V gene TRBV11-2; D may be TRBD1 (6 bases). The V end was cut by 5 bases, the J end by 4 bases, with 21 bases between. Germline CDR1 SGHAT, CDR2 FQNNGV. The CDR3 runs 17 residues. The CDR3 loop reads CASSPGVWGADGNTIYF. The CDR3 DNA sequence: TGTGCCAGCAGCCCAGGGGTATGGGGGGCCGACGGAAACACCATATATTTT.

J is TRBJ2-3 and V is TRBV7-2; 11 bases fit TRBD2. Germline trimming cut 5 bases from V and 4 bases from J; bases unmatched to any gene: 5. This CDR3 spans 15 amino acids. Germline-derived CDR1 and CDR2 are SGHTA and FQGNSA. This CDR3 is CASSISGGASDTQYF. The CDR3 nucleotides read TGTGCCAGCAGCATTAGCGGGGGGGCGTCAGATACGCAGTATTTT.

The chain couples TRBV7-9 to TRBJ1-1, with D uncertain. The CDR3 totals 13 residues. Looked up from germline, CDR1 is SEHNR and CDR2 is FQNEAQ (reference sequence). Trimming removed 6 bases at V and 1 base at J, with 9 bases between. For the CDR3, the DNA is TGTGCCAGCAGTTATCGGGGGAACACTGAAGCTTTCTTT. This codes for CASSYRGNTEAFF.

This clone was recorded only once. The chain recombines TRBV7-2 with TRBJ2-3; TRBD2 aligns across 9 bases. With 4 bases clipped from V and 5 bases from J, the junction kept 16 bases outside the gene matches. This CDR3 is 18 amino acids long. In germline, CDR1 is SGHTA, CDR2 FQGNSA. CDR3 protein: CASSSLGLRPSGIDTQYF. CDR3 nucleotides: TGTGCCAGCAGCTCACTAGGCCTCCGTCCTAGCGGGATAGATACGCAGTATTTT.

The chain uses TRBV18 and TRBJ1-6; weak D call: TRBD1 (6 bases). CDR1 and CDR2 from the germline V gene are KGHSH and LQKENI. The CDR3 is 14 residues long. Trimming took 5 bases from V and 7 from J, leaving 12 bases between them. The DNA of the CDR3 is TGTGCCAGCTCAACACAGGGAGACAATTCACCCCTCCACTTT. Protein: CASSTQGDNSPLHF.

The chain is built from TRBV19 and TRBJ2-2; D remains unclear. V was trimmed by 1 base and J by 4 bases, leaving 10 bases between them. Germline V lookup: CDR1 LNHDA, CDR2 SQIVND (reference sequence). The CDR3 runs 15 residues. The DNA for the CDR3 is TGTGCCAGTAGTATAGGGTCCAGGTCCACCGGGGAGCTGTTTTTT. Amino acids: CASSIGSRSTGELFF.

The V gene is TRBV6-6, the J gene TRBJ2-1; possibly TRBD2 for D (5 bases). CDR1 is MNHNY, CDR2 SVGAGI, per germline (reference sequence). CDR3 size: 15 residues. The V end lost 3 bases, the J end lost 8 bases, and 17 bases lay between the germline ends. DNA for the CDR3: TGTGCCAGCAGTTATTTCCGGGAAGGGAGAGATGAGCAGTTCTTC. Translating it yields CASSYFREGRDEQFF.